This TCR beta chain derives from a study of blood T cell repertoires in COVID-19. Study-wide context: In each case, the material was cDNA or gDNA derived from T cells, B-cell-depleted T cells, or PBMCs.

This CDR3 has 13 amino acids. Looked up from germline, CDR1 is LNHDA and CDR2 is SQIVND (reference sequence). V was clipped by 9 bases and J by 4 bases, with 15 bases between them. The data were produced by immunoSEQ multiplex PCR, yet TCRdb's version contains in-frame clones alone and is incomplete. The sample lists 45,000 to 55,000 clones, about 90% seen once, with 13% in the top ten. Sequenced: peripheral blood. The sequence was obtained from a man at least 80 years old with acute or convalescent COVID-19. The chain uses TRBV19 and TRBJ1-1, with D possibly being TRBD1 (5 bases). This CDR3 reads CASRGRGVTEAFF. The CDR3 DNA is TGTGCCAGCCGCGGACGGGGGGTCACTGAAGCTTTCTTT.